In this sample, the clone carrying this T cell receptor beta chain turned up a few times. The sample originates from a study of blood T cell repertoires in COVID-19. This CDR3 comprises 14 residues. Between the trimmed V and J ends, which lost 7 bases and 0 bases, there was a span of 10 bases. CDR1 is MNHEY, CDR2 SVGAGI, per germline. Repertoires were generated with immunoSEQ multiplex PCR, while TCRdb's copy carries only in-frame clones and drops some. This table has 240,000 or so clones, about four fifths appearing once. This rearrangement joins TRBV6-5 to TRBJ2-1, with D possibly being TRBD2 (6 bases). Material for sequencing was peripheral blood. This clonotype was sampled from a woman of 80 years or more with acute or convalescent COVID-19. The CDR3 region is CASMLASSYNEQFF. The CDR3 DNA is TGTGCCAGCATGCTAGCGAGCTCCTACAATGAGCAGTTCTTC.